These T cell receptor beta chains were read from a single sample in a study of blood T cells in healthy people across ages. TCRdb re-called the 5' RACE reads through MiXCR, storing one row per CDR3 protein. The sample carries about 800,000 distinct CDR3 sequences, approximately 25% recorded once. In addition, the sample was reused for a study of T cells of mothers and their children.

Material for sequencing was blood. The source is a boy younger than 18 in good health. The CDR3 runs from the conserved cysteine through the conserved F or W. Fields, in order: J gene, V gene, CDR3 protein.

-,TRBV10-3,CAISESRGLAAYEQYF
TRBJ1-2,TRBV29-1,CSVEGGGGGYTF
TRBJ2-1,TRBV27,CASSWGSYNERFF
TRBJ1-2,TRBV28,CASSPVGGEGYTF
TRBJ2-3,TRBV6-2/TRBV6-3,CASSPRGRGRTDTQYF
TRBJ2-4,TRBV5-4,CASSLGEGNIQYF
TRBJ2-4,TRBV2,CASRIGLALAKNIQYF
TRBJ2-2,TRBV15,CATSRVRLGSSGELFF
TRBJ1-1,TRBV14,CASSHYSGTGNTEAFF
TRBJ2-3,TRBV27,CASSLSSGSTDTQYF
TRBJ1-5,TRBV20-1,CSARRQGQPQHF
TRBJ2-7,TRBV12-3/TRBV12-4,CASSLGGTKPYEQYF
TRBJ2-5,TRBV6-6,CASRGIENEEYF
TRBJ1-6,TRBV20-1,CSANPGTGVSPLHF
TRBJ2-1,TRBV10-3,CAISEPDRVGNEQFF
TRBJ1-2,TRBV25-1,CASSPWTGARKIDGYTF
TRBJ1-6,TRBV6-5,CASSYMTGADSPLHF
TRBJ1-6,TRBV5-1,CASSLGTAKGNSPLHF
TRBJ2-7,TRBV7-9,CASSLGSGTGYSYEQYF
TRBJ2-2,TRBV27,CASRRGDRVTGELFF
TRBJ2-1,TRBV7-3,CASSKGQGEQFF
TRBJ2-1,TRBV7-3,CASSPGLNNEQFF